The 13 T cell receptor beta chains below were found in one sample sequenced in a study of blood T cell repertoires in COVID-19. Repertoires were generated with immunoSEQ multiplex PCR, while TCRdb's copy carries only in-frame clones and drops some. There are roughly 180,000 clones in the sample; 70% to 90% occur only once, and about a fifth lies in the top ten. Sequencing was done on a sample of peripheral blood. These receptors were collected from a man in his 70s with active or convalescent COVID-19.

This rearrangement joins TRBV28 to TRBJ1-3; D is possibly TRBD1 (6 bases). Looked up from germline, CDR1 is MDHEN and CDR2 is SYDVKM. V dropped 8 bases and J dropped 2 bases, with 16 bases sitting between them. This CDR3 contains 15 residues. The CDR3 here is CASVGQGFAGNTIYF. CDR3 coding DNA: TGTGCCAGCGTCGGGCAGGGGTTCGCTGGAAACACCATATATTTT.

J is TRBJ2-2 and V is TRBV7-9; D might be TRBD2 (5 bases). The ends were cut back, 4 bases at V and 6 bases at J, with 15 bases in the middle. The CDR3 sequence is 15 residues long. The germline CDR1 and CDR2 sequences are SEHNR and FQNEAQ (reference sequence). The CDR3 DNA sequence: TGTGCCAGCAGCTCTCTAGACGGTAGCGCCGGGGAGCTGTTTTTT. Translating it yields CASSSLDGSAGELFF.

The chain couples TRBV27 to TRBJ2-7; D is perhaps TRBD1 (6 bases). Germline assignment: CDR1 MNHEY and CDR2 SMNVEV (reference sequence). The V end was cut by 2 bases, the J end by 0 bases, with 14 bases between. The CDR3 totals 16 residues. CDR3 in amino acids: CASSLQPTQGSYEQYF. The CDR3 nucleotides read TGTGCCAGCAGTTTACAACCCACACAGGGCTCCTACGAGCAGTACTTC.

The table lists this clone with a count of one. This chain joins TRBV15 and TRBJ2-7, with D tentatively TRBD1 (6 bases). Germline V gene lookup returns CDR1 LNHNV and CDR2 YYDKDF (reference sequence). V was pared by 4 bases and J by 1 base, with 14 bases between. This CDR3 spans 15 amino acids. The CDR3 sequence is CATSTGATGSYEQYF. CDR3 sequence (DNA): TGTGCCACCAGCACCGGGGCGACAGGTTCCTACGAGCAGTACTTC. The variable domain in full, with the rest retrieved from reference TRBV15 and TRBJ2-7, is DAMVIQNPRYQVTQFGKPVTLSCSQTLNHNVMYWYQQKSSQAPKLLFHYYDKDFNNEADTPDNFQSRRPNTSFCFLDIRSPGLGDTAMYLCATSTGATGSYEQYFGPGTRLTVT.

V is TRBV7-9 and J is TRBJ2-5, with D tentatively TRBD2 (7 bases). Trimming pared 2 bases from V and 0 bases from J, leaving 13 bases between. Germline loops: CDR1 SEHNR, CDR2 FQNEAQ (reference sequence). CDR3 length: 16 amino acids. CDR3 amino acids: CASSLIRGGYQETQYF. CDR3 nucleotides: TGTGCCAGCAGCTTAATCAGGGGAGGGTACCAAGAGACCCAGTACTTC.

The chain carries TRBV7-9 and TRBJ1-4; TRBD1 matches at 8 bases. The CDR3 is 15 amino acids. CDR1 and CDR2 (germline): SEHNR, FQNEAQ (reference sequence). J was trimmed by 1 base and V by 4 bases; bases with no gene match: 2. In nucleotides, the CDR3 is TGTGCCAGCAGCTCCGGACAGGGAACTAATGAAAAACTGTTTTTT. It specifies CASSSGQGTNEKLFF.

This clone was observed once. CDR3 coding DNA: TGTGCCAGCTCACCACCGTCTCTGAACACTGAAGCTTTCTTT. Its protein is CASSPPSLNTEAFF. The V gene is TRBV18, the J gene TRBJ1-1; D not resolved. This CDR3 contains 14 residues. The germline V gene encodes CDR1 KGHSH and CDR2 LQKENI. The V end lost 0 bases, the J end lost 0 bases, and 5 bases lay between the germline ends.

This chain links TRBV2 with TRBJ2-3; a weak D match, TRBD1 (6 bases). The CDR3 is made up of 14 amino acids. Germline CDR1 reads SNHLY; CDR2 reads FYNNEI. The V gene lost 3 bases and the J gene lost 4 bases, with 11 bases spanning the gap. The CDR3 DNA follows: TGTGCCAGCAGTGAGACCAGGGGTGCAGATACGCAGTATTTT. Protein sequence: CASSETRGADTQYF. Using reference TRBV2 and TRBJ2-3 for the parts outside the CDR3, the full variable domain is EPEVTQTPSHQVTQMGQEVILRCVPISNHLYFYWYRQILGQKVEFLVSFYNNEISEKSEIFDDQFSVERPDGSNFTLKIRSTKLEDSAMYFCASSETRGADTQYFGPGTRLTVL.

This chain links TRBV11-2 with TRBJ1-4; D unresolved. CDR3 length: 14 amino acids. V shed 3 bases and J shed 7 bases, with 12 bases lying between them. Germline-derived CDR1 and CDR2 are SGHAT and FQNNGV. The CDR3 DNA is TGTGCCAGCAGCTTCCGGCCCGGAGGTGAAAAACTGTTTTTT. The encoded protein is CASSFRPGGEKLFF.

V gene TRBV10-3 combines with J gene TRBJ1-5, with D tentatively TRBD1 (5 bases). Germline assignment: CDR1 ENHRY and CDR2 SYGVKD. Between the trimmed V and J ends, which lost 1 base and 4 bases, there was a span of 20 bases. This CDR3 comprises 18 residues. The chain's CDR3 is CAISEFQGWADFNQPQHF. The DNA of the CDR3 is TGTGCCATCAGTGAGTTTCAGGGATGGGCGGATTTTAATCAGCCCCAGCATTTT.

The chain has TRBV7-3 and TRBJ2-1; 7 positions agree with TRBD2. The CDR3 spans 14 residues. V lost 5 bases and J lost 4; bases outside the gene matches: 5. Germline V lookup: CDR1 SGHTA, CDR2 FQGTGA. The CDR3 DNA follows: TGTGCCAGCAGCCTCAGCGGGGCGTACAATGAGCAGTTCTTC. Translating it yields CASSLSGAYNEQFF.

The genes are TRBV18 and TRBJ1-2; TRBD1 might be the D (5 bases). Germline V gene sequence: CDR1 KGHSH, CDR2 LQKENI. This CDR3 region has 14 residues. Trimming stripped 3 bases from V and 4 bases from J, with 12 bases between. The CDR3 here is CASSPAGSGYGYTF. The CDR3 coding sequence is TGTGCCAGCTCACCTGCAGGGTCTGGCTATGGCTACACCTTC.

The CDR3 region has the DNA TGCGCCAGCAGCCTACCGACAGGGGCCGGGGGCGAGCAGTACTTC. Its translation is CASSLPTGAGGEQYF. The chain joins TRBV5-1 to TRBJ2-7; 8 bases map to TRBD1. Germline CDR1 reads SGHRS; CDR2 reads YFSETQ. The CDR3 is 15 residues long. The J segment lost 6 bases and the V segment lost 4 bases, leaving 12 bases of the junction unmatched. Full variable domain (missing parts from reference TRBV5-1 and TRBJ2-7): KAGVTQTPRYLIKTRGQQVTLSCSPISGHRSVSWYQQTPGQGLQFLFEYFSETQRNKGNFPGRFSGRQFSNSRSEMNVSTLELGDSALYLCASSLPTGAGGEQYFGPGTRLTVT.